The 30 T cell receptor beta chains listed next were all sequenced from one sample in a study of T cell responses to AZD1222 COVID-19 vaccine. Data came from immunoSEQ multiplex PCR; TCRdb stores just in-frame clones and leaves some out. The sample lists 150,000 or so clones; approximately 88% were seen once. The source material was peripheral blood, sampled on day 0 of AZD1222 vaccination. The receptors stem from an adult in good health.

The chain carries TRBV11-2 and TRBJ2-5; D possibly corresponds to TRBD2 (6 bases). The germline CDR1 and CDR2 sequences are SGHAT and FQNNGV. CDR3 length equals 14 residues. Trimming left V 9 bases short and J 4 bases short, with 18 bases between. In DNA, the CDR3 is TGTGCCAGAGCGGGCCATATTGCTCGAGAGACCCAGTACTTC. Translating it yields CARAGHIARETQYF.

This rearrangement joins TRBV6-5 to TRBJ2-7; D may be TRBD1 (6 bases). Germline V CDR1 and CDR2: MNHEY, SVGAGI. The V gene lost 6 bases and the J gene lost 2 bases, with 8 bases spanning the gap. This CDR3 spans 12 amino acids. CDR3 in amino acids: CASRGTTYEQYF. The CDR3 nucleotides are TGTGCCAGCAGAGGGACAACCTACGAGCAGTACTTC.

The gene calls are TRBV21-1 and TRBJ1-5; the table names TRBD1, a call not compared with the DNA. TRBV21-1 is given as a pseudogene. This CDR3 comprises 18 residues. The CDR3 region has the DNA TGTGCCAGCAGCAAAGGGCATAGGACACAGGGGGTCAATCAGCCCCAGCATTTT. Its protein is CASSKGHRTQGVNQPQHF.

The chain uses TRBV2 and TRBJ2-3; TRBD2 is a possible D gene (5 bases). The CDR3 is 14 residues long. CDR1 and CDR2 from the germline V gene are SNHLY and FYNNEI. Trimming pared 4 bases from V and 6 bases from J, leaving 14 bases between. The CDR3 reads CASSGRQYGDTQYF. The CDR3 nucleotides are TGTGCCAGCAGTGGGAGGCAGTACGGGGATACGCAGTATTTT.

This clone was seen a handful of times. V usage is TRBV2 and J usage is TRBJ1-1; the D gene is possibly TRBD1 (6 bases). Deletions cut 5 bases from V and 2 bases from J, with 9 bases between. The CDR3 length is 13 residues. Germline loops: CDR1 SNHLY, CDR2 FYNNEI. CDR3 nucleotides: TGTGCCAGCAGTAAACAGGGAAACACTGAAGCTTTCTTT. Its translation: CASSKQGNTEAFF. Combining the CDR3 with reference TRBV2 and TRBJ1-1 gives the whole variable domain EPEVTQTPSHQVTQMGQEVILRCVPISNHLYFYWYRQILGQKVEFLVSFYNNEISEKSEIFDDQFSVERPDGSNFTLKIRSTKLEDSAMYFCASSKQGNTEAFFGQGTRLTVV.

The genes are TRBV7-9 and TRBJ2-5, with TRBD1 identical over 7 bases. This CDR3 comprises 15 residues. Germline trimming cut 5 bases from V and 1 base from J; bases unmatched to any gene: 7. Germline CDR1 is SEHNR and CDR2 is FQNEAQ (reference sequence). The CDR3 sequence is CASSRSRTGQETQYF. The CDR3 region has the DNA TGTGCCAGCAGCCGCTCCAGGACAGGCCAAGAGACCCAGTACTTC.

The genes are TRBV4-3 and TRBJ1-4; TRBD1 matches at 7 bases. The CDR3 covers 17 residues. Germline V lookup: CDR1 LGHNA, CDR2 YSLEER. The V gene end was trimmed by 0 bases and the J gene end by 6 bases; junction bases not matched to a gene: 10. The CDR3 DNA sequence: TGCGCCAGCAGCCAAGAAGTAGGCCAGGGGGTGGATGAAAAACTGTTTTTT. It is translated as CASSQEVGQGVDEKLFF.

V is TRBV19 and J is TRBJ2-3, with 11 bases identical to TRBD1. The CDR3 runs 16 residues. V shed 3 bases and J 8 bases; nucleotides not matched to a gene: 10. Germline CDR1 and CDR2: LNHDA and SQIVND (reference sequence). CDR3 loop: CASSIRTGGLLGTQYF. DNA for the CDR3: TGTGCCAGTAGTATCAGGACAGGGGGCTTATTGGGTACGCAGTATTTT.

This rearrangement joins TRBV29-1 to TRBJ2-7; TRBD1 aligns across 10 bases. This CDR3 has 12 residues. CDR1 is SQVTM and CDR2 is ANQGSEA in the germline V gene. V trimming: 7 bases; J trimming: 6 bases; junction bases outside the gene matches: 6. The CDR3 DNA reads TGCAGCGGTGGGACAGGGGAGCGCGAGCAGTACTTC. Translating gives CSGGTGEREQYF.

This clone was counted a few times. The CDR3 DNA follows: TGCGCCAGCAGCTTGACAGGGGGCTTTGAGACCCAGTACTTC. This sequence encodes CASSLTGGFETQYF. The J gene is TRBJ2-5, the V gene TRBV5-1; 9 nucleotides align to TRBD1. Germline CDR1 reads SGHRS; CDR2 reads YFSETQ. This CDR3 has 14 residues. The V gene end was trimmed by 1 base and the J gene end by 5 bases; junction bases not matched to a gene: 3.

The chain uses TRBV7-9 and TRBJ1-1; D gene unclear. The CDR3 loop spans 14 amino acids. Germline CDR1 SEHNR, CDR2 FQNEAQ (reference sequence). V shed 7 bases and J shed 2 bases, with 14 bases lying between them. The CDR3, as DNA: TGTGCCAGCATCCTTTCGCGCGGTAACACTGAAGCTTTCTTT. Its protein product is CASILSRGNTEAFF. Full variable domain (remainder filled in from reference TRBV7-9 and TRBJ1-1): DTGVSQNPRHKITKRGQNVTFRCDPISEHNRLYWYRQTLGQGPEFLTYFQNEAQLEKSRLLSDRFSAERPKGSFSTLEIQRTEQGDSAMYLCASILSRGNTEAFFGQGTRLTVV.

The chain couples TRBV19 to TRBJ2-5; D remains ambiguous. The CDR3 length is 15 residues. V lost 3 bases to trimming and J lost 2 bases, with 13 bases between them. CDR1 and CDR2 (germline): LNHDA, SQIVND (reference sequence). The CDR3 region has the DNA TGTGCCAGTAGTATCCGACGGAGTCAGCAAGAGACCCAGTACTTC. The encoded protein is CASSIRRSQQETQYF.

V is TRBV28 and J is TRBJ1-1; tentatively, D is TRBD1 (5 bases). In germline, CDR1 is MDHEN, CDR2 SYDVKM. V was cut by 6 bases and J by 1 base, with 15 bases left in between. This CDR3 comprises 15 residues. DNA for the CDR3: TGTGCCAGCAGATACCCTGGGACTGCGAACACTGAAGCTTTCTTT. Its translation: CASRYPGTANTEAFF.

The CDR3 DNA is TGTGCCAGCAGGTACAGCTGGGCCAACGTCCTGACTTTC. This translates into CASRYSWANVLTF. V is TRBV12-3 or TRBV12-4 and J is TRBJ2-6; no clear D. The CDR3 runs to 13 residues. Trimming stripped 6 bases from V and 5 bases from J, with 8 bases between.

In this sample, this clone turned up a few times. V is TRBV7-9 and J is TRBJ2-2; D call uncertain. The CDR3 covers 14 residues. The ends were cut back, 0 bases at V and 3 bases at J, with 5 bases in the middle. Germline values: CDR1 SEHNR, CDR2 FQNEAQ (reference sequence). Written as DNA, the CDR3 is TGTGCCAGCAGCTTAGCGGGCCACACCGGGGAGCTGTTTTTT. Amino acids: CASSLAGHTGELFF. Full variable domain (outside the CDR3, taken from reference TRBV7-9 and TRBJ2-2): DTGVSQNPRHKITKRGQNVTFRCDPISEHNRLYWYRQTLGQGPEFLTYFQNEAQLEKSRLLSDRFSAERPKGSFSTLEIQRTEQGDSAMYLCASSLAGHTGELFFGEGSRLTVL.

The V gene is TRBV7-2, the J gene TRBJ1-2; no clear D. V was clipped by 7 bases and J by 4 bases, with 19 bases between them. Germline values: CDR1 SGHTA, CDR2 FQGNSA. This CDR3 comprises 15 residues. The CDR3 spells CASTPSTHSIYGYTF. DNA for the CDR3: TGTGCCAGCACCCCCTCGACCCATTCTATCTATGGCTACACCTTC. Full variable domain (missing parts from reference TRBV7-2 and TRBJ1-2): GAGVSQSPSNKVTEKGKDVELRCDPISGHTALYWYRQSLGQGLEFLIYFQGNSAPDKSGLPSDRFSAERTGGSVSTLTIQRTQQEDSAVYLCASTPSTHSIYGYTFGSGTRLTVV.

The rearrangement links TRBV6-5 to TRBJ2-2; the D is unclear. CDR1 is MNHEY and CDR2 is SVGAGI in the germline V gene. Trimming took off 7 bases at V and 7 bases at J, with 10 bases between the two ends. The CDR3 sequence is 12 residues long. The CDR3 DNA reads TGTGCCAGCAAGAACCCTCTCGGGGAGCTGTTTTTT. It translates to CASKNPLGELFF.

This clone has more than one count but fewer than ten. The junction departs from germline at one end; a sequencing error may be responsible. The chain recombines TRBV7-6 with TRBJ2-3; maybe TRBD2 (6 bases). From germline, CDR1 is SGHVS and CDR2 FNYEAQ. CDR3 length equals 13 residues. The CDR3 nucleotides read TGTGCCAGCAGCCCGCTTCGGGCGGGGCCTCAGGATTTT. Encoded protein: CASSPLRAGPQDF.

The rearrangement uses TRBV5-4 and TRBJ1-2, with 8 bases that match TRBD1. This CDR3 spans 15 amino acids. Germline V gene lookup returns CDR1 SGHNT and CDR2 YYREEE (reference sequence). V shed 3 bases, J shed 4 bases, and the junction held 8 bases outside the gene matches. The CDR3: CASSYDDRGGYGYTF. CDR3 nucleotides: TGTGCCAGCAGCTACGATGACAGGGGCGGCTATGGCTACACCTTC.

The CDR3 nucleotides read TGCGCCAGCAGCCAAGGTCACCTAACGTACGGGACTCTCTCCTACGAGCAGTACTTC. Encoded protein: CASSQGHLTYGTLSYEQYF. This chain joins TRBV4-3 and TRBJ2-7, with D maybe TRBD2 (6 bases). Germline CDR1 is LGHNA and CDR2 is YSLEER. Between the trimmed V and J ends, which lost 1 base and 0 bases, there was a span of 22 bases. The CDR3 sequence is 19 residues long.

This clone was found once. The V and J genes are TRBV6-5 and TRBJ1-2, with D unclear. The germline V and J ends were trimmed by 4 bases and 7 bases, with 7 bases remaining between them. The CDR3 extends over 11 amino acids. Germline V gene sequence: CDR1 MNHEY, CDR2 SVGAGI. DNA for the CDR3: TGTGCCAGCAGTTCTGCAGGTGGCTACACCTTC. Amino acid sequence: CASSSAGGYTF.

The chain is built from TRBV9 and TRBJ2-7; 9 bases map to TRBD2. The CDR3 has 16 amino acids. The trim removed 2 bases at V and 7 bases at J, leaving 13 bases unmatched. CDR1 SGDLS and CDR2 YYNGEE come from the germline V gene. Here the CDR3 reads CASSVSGGLPSEEQYF. The DNA of the CDR3 is TGTGCCAGCAGCGTTAGCGGGGGCCTCCCCTCGGAAGAGCAGTACTTC.

Here the CDR3 reads CASSLGDRRGEKLFF. In DNA, the CDR3 is TGTGCCAGCAGCTTGGGTGACAGGCGAGGCGAAAAACTGTTTTTT. The gene calls are TRBV11-1 and TRBJ1-4, with TRBD1 as a possible D gene (6 bases). Trimming left V 3 bases short and J 8 bases short, with 16 bases between. This CDR3 contains 15 residues. Per the germline V gene, CDR1 is SGHAT and CDR2 is FQDESV (reference sequence).

The chain has TRBV5-5 and TRBJ1-1, with D tentatively TRBD1 (6 bases). The CDR3 contains 14 residues. Trimming left V 6 bases short and J 2 bases short, with 14 bases between. The germline CDR1 and CDR2 sequences are SGHKS and YYEKEE (reference sequence). The CDR3, as DNA: TGTGCCAGCACCTATTGGGACACAAACACTGAAGCTTTCTTT. Its protein is CASTYWDTNTEAFF.

This chain uses TRBV21-1 with TRBJ1-5; TRBD1 is the table's D call, not checked against the DNA. TRBV21-1 is marked as a pseudogene. The CDR3 length is 12 residues. The CDR3 here is CASTSSNQPQHF. The CDR3 DNA is TGTGCCAGCACCAGTTCCAATCAGCCCCAGCATTTT.

V usage is TRBV7-2 and J usage is TRBJ1-4; the D is unclear. CDR3 length: 15 amino acids. The germline V gene encodes CDR1 SGHTA and CDR2 FQGNSA. V lost 5 bases and J 2 bases, leaving 12 bases between the germline ends. The CDR3 sequence: CASSQQLATNEKLFF. The CDR3 DNA reads TGTGCCAGCAGCCAACAGTTAGCCACTAATGAAAAACTGTTTTTT. Variable domain in full (rest from reference TRBV7-2 and TRBJ1-4): GAGVSQSPSNKVTEKGKDVELRCDPISGHTALYWYRQSLGQGLEFLIYFQGNSAPDKSGLPSDRFSAERTGGSVSTLTIQRTQQEDSAVYLCASSQQLATNEKLFFGSGTQLSVL.

In the case of this clone: Different DNA sequences within this sample yield the same CDR3. The chain couples TRBV28 to TRBJ2-7, with D perhaps TRBD2 (6 bases). Trimming left V 3 bases short and J 3 bases short, with 6 bases between. CDR3 length equals 12 residues. CDR1 MDHEN and CDR2 SYDVKM come from the germline V gene. Written as DNA, the CDR3 is TGTGCCAGCAGTTTGGGAGGCTACGAGCAGTACTTC. This translates into CASSLGGYEQYF.

This clone was counted a single time. The chain recombines TRBV6-5 with TRBJ1-1; D gene unclear. The ends were cut back, 6 bases at V and 3 bases at J, with 17 bases in the middle. There are 15 residues in the CDR3. The germline CDR1 and CDR2 sequences are MNHEY and SVGAGI. CDR3 DNA sequence: TGTGCCAGCAGCCCAGATGATCCTTCTTACACTGAAGCTTTCTTT. Translated: CASSPDDPSYTEAFF.

The chain employs TRBV5-4 and TRBJ2-5; D is ambiguous. The CDR3 consists of 12 residues. The germline V gene has CDR1 SGHNT and CDR2 YYREEE (reference sequence). V lost 1 base and J 1 base, leaving 2 bases between the germline ends. In DNA, the CDR3 is TGTGCCAGCAGCTTGCCCCAAGAGACCCAGTACTTC. It translates to CASSLPQETQYF.

As DNA, the CDR3 is TGCGCCAGCAGCCCCCTGGGGGTTACTAACTATGGCTACACCTTC. This translates into CASSPLGVTNYGYTF. The chain links TRBV5-1 to TRBJ1-2; D may be TRBD1 (5 bases). This CDR3 has 15 residues. Germline CDR1 SGHRS, CDR2 YFSETQ. V gave up 4 bases and J gave up 0 bases, with 13 bases separating them.